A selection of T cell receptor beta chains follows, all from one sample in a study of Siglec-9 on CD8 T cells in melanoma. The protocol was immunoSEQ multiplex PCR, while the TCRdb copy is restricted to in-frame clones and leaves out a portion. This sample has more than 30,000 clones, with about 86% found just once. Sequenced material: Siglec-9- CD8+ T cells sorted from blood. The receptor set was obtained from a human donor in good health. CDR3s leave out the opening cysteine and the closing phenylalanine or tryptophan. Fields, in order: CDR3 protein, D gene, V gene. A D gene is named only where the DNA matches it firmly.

ASSQVAESHEQY | . | TRBV4-1
ASSLRTESYMNTEAF | . | TRBV28
ASTGMGTEAF | . | TRBV19
ASSSLLIGQGIPEAF | TRBD1 | TRBV9
ASSHEGGTDEKLF | . | TRBV9
ASSVDSAGIDEQY | . | TRBV9
ASSPGQGLWANVLT | TRBD1 | TRBV5-6
ASSQDAGGGYGYT | . | TRBV4-1
ASSAGTGGAGTDTQY | TRBD1 | TRBV5-1
ASPAYEQY | . | TRBV10-1
ASILPGQGRSYEQY | . | TRBV21-1
ASSVDLAGGREQY | TRBD2 | TRBV9
ASSYSLGFAF | . | TRBV6-5
ASSYLAGSNTEAF | . | TRBV6-5
ASSIVPGNQPQH | . | TRBV19
ASSVSDNEQF | . | TRBV9
SVEIPLRDYGYT | . | TRBV29-1
ASSHGGGNTEAF | . | TRBV4-1
AFGGAGGYT | . | TRBV30
ASSPLEAGGLGTDTQY | TRBD2 | TRBV4-1
ASSPDGRGLETQY | TRBD1 | TRBV7-9
ASSQDGSASPLFYGYT | . | TRBV14
ASSVEAGGVNEQF | TRBD2 | TRBV9
ASSQDSGVQETQY | TRBD2 | TRBV4-1
ATSGRSGTGAYEQY | TRBD1 | TRBV15
ATAAARTYEQY | . | TRBV15
ASHDRLYEKLF | . | TRBV19
AWSDSAAAYEQY | . | TRBV30
ASSQGEGLLAYEQY | . | TRBV11-2
ASSLGKPPLH | . | TRBV5-4
ASKEEPNYGYT | . | TRBV19
ASRPQGWDQPQH | . | TRBV27
ASSPSSPYEQY | . | TRBV7-2
ASTLFPGRETQY | . | TRBV2
ASSHGTSGRTWVDEQF | TRBD2 | TRBV9
ASSQGQDNQPQH | . | TRBV4-1
ASSQTPGEYNEQF | . | TRBV7-6
ASSFESGMNYGYT | . | TRBV5-4
ASSLFPQSPGLAKYEQY | . | TRBV11-1
ASSRRGKSYEQY | . | TRBV5-6
ASSIGETVHYGYT | . | TRBV19
ASSSPTEAF | . | TRBV11-3
ASSSLAGGGETQY | TRBD1 | TRBV6-5
ASSSTVNYGYT | . | TRBV27
ASSQYGVQGNTIY | . | TRBV4-1
ASSPGTLAKNIQY | . | TRBV18
ASSSRTFMNTEAF | . | TRBV7-9
ASSQEASYRRDTQY | . | TRBV4-2
ASSSGGEQY | . | TRBV27
ASSTLKGTSFYEQY | . | TRBV7-9
ASSLDSSYEQY | . | TRBV27
ASSLLGQGTYEQY | TRBD1 | TRBV7-9